These 30 T cell receptor beta chains originate from one sample sequenced in a study of blood T cell repertoires in COVID-19. Profiled with immunoSEQ multiplex PCR; TCRdb holds only in-frame clones, not every one. The data show under 350,000 clones, around nine tenths seen once. The specimen was PBMCs or T cells enriched from blood (not recorded which). The source of these receptors is a woman aged 18-29 years who had recovered from COVID-19.

The chain recombines TRBV3-1 (or the pseudogene TRBV3-2) with TRBJ1-4; D ambiguous. Trimming stripped 3 bases from V and 7 bases from J, with 15 bases between. Germline CDR1 and CDR2: LGHDT and YNNKEL (reference sequence). The CDR3 runs to 15 residues. CDR3 nucleotide sequence: TGTGCCAGCAGCCAGATGCGCGGGGAACTTGAAAAACTGTTTTTT. It codes for CASSQMRGELEKLFF.

The rearrangement links TRBV28 to TRBJ2-3; 8 bases agree with TRBD2. Germline CDR1 and CDR2: MDHEN and SYDVKM. There are 15 residues in the CDR3. With V trimmed by 6 bases and J by 5 bases, 10 bases remained unmatched. The CDR3, as DNA: TGTGCCAGCAGCGACCAAGCGGGAGCTATAGATACGCAGTATTTT. This gives the protein CASSDQAGAIDTQYF. Full variable domain (missing parts from reference TRBV28 and TRBJ2-3): DVKVTQSSRYLVKRTGEKVFLECVQDMDHENMFWYRQDPGLGLRLIYFSYDVKMKEKGDIPEGYSVSREKKERFSLILESASTNQTSMYLCASSDQAGAIDTQYFGPGTRLTVL.

The chain is built from TRBV7-2 and TRBJ2-7, with 10 nucleotides matching TRBD2. Germline-derived CDR1 and CDR2 are SGHTA and FQGNSA. The CDR3 runs 15 residues. V lost 3 bases and J lost 4; bases outside the gene matches: 6. As DNA, the CDR3 is TGTGCCAGCAGCTTTCAAGCGGGGGGGTTTTACGAGCAGTACTTC. Its translation is CASSFQAGGFYEQYF.

The chain recombines TRBV28 with TRBJ1-2; D might be TRBD1 (6 bases). This CDR3 region has 14 residues. Looked up from germline, CDR1 is MDHEN and CDR2 is SYDVKM. V was pared by 3 bases and J by 7 bases, with 15 bases between. The DNA for the CDR3 is TGTGCCAGCAGTTTCAGGGGCCCCGTTTTTGGCTACACCTTC. Residues: CASSFRGPVFGYTF.

The chain uses TRBV2 and TRBJ1-2, with D unresolved. CDR1 and CDR2 from the germline V gene are SNHLY and FYNNEI. V was cut by 2 bases and J by 0 bases, with 7 bases left in between. The CDR3 length is 14 residues. The CDR3 spells CASSERRTNYGYTF. The CDR3 nucleotides are TGTGCCAGCAGTGAACGCAGGACTAACTATGGCTACACCTTC.

The sample holds many counts of this clone. Within the sample, other DNA sequences also encode this same CDR3. The chain carries TRBV4-3 and TRBJ1-1, with a possible D match to TRBD1 (5 bases). This CDR3 region has 13 residues. The germline V and J ends were trimmed by 2 bases and 1 base, with 5 bases remaining between them. In germline, CDR1 is LGHNA, CDR2 YSLEER. CDR3 DNA: TGCGCCAGCAGCCAAACAGGGAACACTGAAGCTTTCTTT. Translated: CASSQTGNTEAFF.

The chain couples TRBV7-2 to TRBJ2-3; 8 nucleotides match TRBD2. After removal of 1 base from V and 6 bases from J, the junction contained 6 bases not matched to a gene. Germline CDR1 is SGHTA and CDR2 is FQGNSA. The CDR3 covers 15 residues. CDR3 residues: CASSLGGAGVDTQYF. The CDR3 DNA follows: TGTGCCAGCAGCTTAGGAGGAGCGGGAGTGGATACGCAGTATTTT. Based on the CDR3 plus reference TRBV7-2 and TRBJ2-3, the full variable domain is GAGVSQSPSNKVTEKGKDVELRCDPISGHTALYWYRQSLGQGLEFLIYFQGNSAPDKSGLPSDRFSAERTGGSVSTLTIQRTQQEDSAVYLCASSLGGAGVDTQYFGPGTRLTVL.

V is TRBV7-2 and J is TRBJ2-7; 8 nucleotides line up with TRBD2. The germline CDR1 and CDR2 sequences are SGHTA and FQGNSA. V gave up 0 bases and J gave up 6 bases; unmatched junction bases: 7. CDR3 length: 15 amino acids. The CDR3 sequence: CASSLASGRASEQYF. The CDR3 coding sequence is TGTGCCAGCAGCTTAGCGTCCGGGAGGGCCAGCGAGCAGTACTTC.

The V gene is TRBV7-8, the J gene TRBJ2-1, with 8 bases identical to TRBD2. Germline-derived CDR1 and CDR2 are SGHVS and FQNEAQ. The CDR3 is 16 amino acids. The V gene end was trimmed by 0 bases and the J gene end by 7 bases; junction bases not matched to a gene: 8. In DNA form, the CDR3 reads TGTGCCAGCAGCTTAGCGCGAACGGGAGGGAAGAATGAGCAGTTCTTC. It yields the protein CASSLARTGGKNEQFF.

This chain joins TRBV28 and TRBJ1-1; the D is unclear. The CDR3 contains 15 residues. The germline V and J ends were trimmed by 5 bases and 1 base, with 14 bases remaining between them. Germline CDR1 and CDR2: MDHEN and SYDVKM. The chain's CDR3 is CASSPHRRGNTEAFF. For the CDR3, the DNA is TGTGCCAGCAGTCCCCACCGGCGGGGGAACACTGAAGCTTTCTTT.

V usage is TRBV25-1 and J usage is TRBJ1-2; D unclear. The CDR3 consists of 14 residues. V lost 1 base and J 8 bases, leaving 14 bases between the germline ends. Germline V gives CDR1 MGHDK, CDR2 SYGVNS. The CDR3 here is CASSEWVSGDGYTF. CDR3 nucleotides: TGTGCCAGCAGTGAATGGGTGTCGGGAGACGGCTACACCTTC.

On this clone itself: The junction and the germline gene differ at one end; a read error may be behind it. The gene calls are TRBV5-1 and TRBJ1-2; the D gene is possibly TRBD1 (6 bases). CDR3 length: 16 amino acids. Per the germline V gene, CDR1 is SGHRS and CDR2 is YFSETQ. The CDR3 reads CASSLGSQGQDYGYTF. The CDR3 nucleotides read TGCGCCAGCAGTTTGGGGTCGCAGGGGCAGGACTATGGCTACACCTTC.

CDR3 sequence reads: CASSAALDSGSPLHF. DNA for the CDR3: TGTGCCAGCAGCGCGGCCCTTGACTCGGGATCACCCCTCCACTTT. The V call is TRBV9, the J call TRBJ1-6; D gene unclear. Per germline, CDR1 SGDLS and CDR2 YYNGEE. The CDR3 is 15 amino acids. The germline V and J ends were trimmed by 3 bases and 10 bases, with 17 bases remaining between them.

V usage is TRBV10-3 and J usage is TRBJ2-1, with 9 bases fitting TRBD2. Germline CDR1 is ENHRY and CDR2 is SYGVKD. The CDR3 sequence is 17 residues long. With V trimmed by 2 bases and J by 9 bases, 14 bases remained unmatched. DNA for the CDR3: TGTGCCATCAGTGAGGGGCGGGAGGGGGCCACAATCGGTGAGCAGTTCTTC. Protein: CAISEGREGATIGEQFF.

This chain joins TRBV7-2 and TRBJ2-1; 7 nucleotides align to TRBD1. Germline assignment: CDR1 SGHTA and CDR2 FQGNSA. V lost 6 bases and J lost 6; bases outside the gene matches: 14. CDR3 length equals 16 residues. DNA for the CDR3: TGTGCCAGCAGTAGATCGACAGGGATTACCCCCAATGAGCAGTTCTTC. The encoded protein is CASSRSTGITPNEQFF.

The J gene is TRBJ1-2, the V gene TRBV6-1; D is unresolved. CDR3 length equals 13 residues. Germline CDR1 MNHNS, CDR2 SASEGT. V was cut by 2 bases and J by 6 bases, with 10 bases left in between. CDR3 protein: CASSEYRQDGYTF. DNA of the CDR3: TGTGCCAGCAGTGAATATCGTCAGGATGGCTACACCTTC.

Here the CDR3 DNA reads TGCGCCAGCACCCTCTTGTCGGGAGAAGGGATCAATGAGCAGTTCTTC. This translates into CASTLLSGEGINEQFF. The chain is built from TRBV5-1 and TRBJ2-1, with TRBD2 as a possible D gene (6 bases). Trimming removed 6 bases at V and 6 bases at J, with 22 bases between. Germline CDR1 reads SGHRS; CDR2 reads YFSETQ. CDR3 length: 16 amino acids.

V gene TRBV5-4 combines with J gene TRBJ2-5, with D unclear. Germline CDR1 SGHNT, CDR2 YYREEE (reference sequence). Trimming took off 0 bases at V and 3 bases at J, with 9 bases between the two ends. The CDR3 is 14 amino acids. CDR3 sequence reads: CASSLVNGKETQYF. In DNA, the CDR3 is TGTGCCAGCAGCTTGGTTAATGGCAAAGAGACCCAGTACTTC.

This rearrangement joins TRBV3-1 (or the pseudogene TRBV3-2) to TRBJ2-5, with 8 bases aligning to TRBD2. J was trimmed by 4 bases and V by 3 bases; bases with no gene match: 13. Per the germline V gene, CDR1 is LGHDT and CDR2 is YNNKEL (reference sequence). The CDR3 loop spans 17 amino acids. The CDR3 coding sequence is TGTGCCAGCAGCCACCCTGGCGGGGGGCTAGGAGGAGAGACCCAGTACTTC. Residues: CASSHPGGGLGGETQYF.

The gene calls are TRBV29-1 and TRBJ2-3; D is possibly TRBD2 (6 bases). V was trimmed by 3 bases and J by 4 bases, leaving 11 bases between them. Per germline, CDR1 SQVTM and CDR2 ANQGSEA. This CDR3 is built from 13 residues. CDR3 nucleotide sequence: TGCAGCGTTGAGGTGGGGGGTTCAGATACGCAGTATTTT. This encodes CSVEVGGSDTQYF.

This clone was counted once. The chain joins TRBV28 to TRBJ1-6; TRBD1 matches 9 bases. Looked up from germline, CDR1 is MDHEN and CDR2 is SYDVKM. Unmatched junction bases numbered 6, after V lost 2 bases and J lost 4 bases. The CDR3 runs to 17 residues. CDR3 residues: CASSLPGTGSYNSPLHF. The CDR3 coding sequence is TGTGCCAGCAGTTTACCCGGGACAGGGTCGTATAATTCACCCCTCCACTTT.

This chain joins TRBV19 and TRBJ2-7, with 7 bases that match TRBD1. CDR3 length: 16 amino acids. After removal of 0 bases from V and 5 bases from J, the junction contained 10 bases not matched to a gene. The germline V gene encodes CDR1 LNHDA and CDR2 SQIVND (reference sequence). CDR3 bases: TGTGCCAGTAGTATAGATTTACAGGGGATCGCCAACGAGCAGTACTTC. This encodes CASSIDLQGIANEQYF.

The chain combines TRBV15 with TRBJ1-4; D is undetermined. Trimming removed 0 bases at V and 7 bases at J, with 9 bases between. Germline values: CDR1 LNHNV, CDR2 YYDKDF (reference sequence). This CDR3 region has 14 residues. The CDR3 is CATSREGRAEKLFF. The CDR3 nucleotides read TGTGCCACCAGCAGAGAAGGGAGGGCTGAAAAACTGTTTTTT.

V usage is TRBV7-2 and J usage is TRBJ2-7; D is perhaps TRBD2 (6 bases). Trimming cost V 0 bases and J 2 bases, with 11 bases left between them. Germline loops: CDR1 SGHTA, CDR2 FQGNSA. The CDR3 totals 15 residues. CDR3 region: CASSLAGGTPYEQYF. The CDR3 DNA reads as TGTGCCAGCAGCTTAGCGGGCGGGACCCCCTACGAGCAGTACTTC.

The V and J genes are TRBV12-5 and TRBJ2-1; 8 bases agree with TRBD2. The germline CDR1 and CDR2 sequences are LGHNT and FRNRAP. V gave up 0 bases and J gave up 2 bases; unmatched junction bases: 12. This CDR3 region has 19 residues. CDR3: CASGLVPPLTSGTYNEQFF. CDR3 DNA sequence: TGTGCTAGTGGTTTGGTTCCACCCCTCACTAGCGGCACCTACAATGAGCAGTTCTTC.

The rearrangement links TRBV4-1 to TRBJ2-1; 7 bases match TRBD1. This CDR3 has 16 residues. Germline V gene sequence: CDR1 MGHRA, CDR2 YSYEKL. The ends lost 0 bases at V and 3 bases at J; junction bases unmatched: 5. The CDR3: CASSQEHPGGYNEQFF. The CDR3 region has the DNA TGCGCCAGCAGCCAAGAACACCCAGGGGGCTACAATGAGCAGTTCTTC.

Only one count was recorded for this clone. The genes are TRBV13 and TRBJ1-1; tentatively, D is TRBD1 (6 bases). The CDR3 runs 20 residues. The V gene's germline CDR1 is PRHDT and CDR2 FYEKMQ (reference sequence). The germline V and J ends were trimmed by 5 bases and 1 base, with 29 bases remaining between them. The DNA of the CDR3 is TGTGCCAGCAGCAAACTCCCCGGACGGGACATGGCGAATACGAACACTGAAGCTTTCTTT. As protein: CASSKLPGRDMANTNTEAFF.

The rearrangement uses TRBV30 and TRBJ1-6; D perhaps matches TRBD1 (6 bases). The CDR3 is 16 amino acids. CDR1 is GTSNPN, CDR2 SVGIG, per germline (reference sequence). V was pared by 0 bases and J by 4 bases, with 13 bases between. CDR3 region: CAWSVRRGAYNSPLHF. The CDR3 bases are TGTGCCTGGAGTGTACGCAGGGGAGCATATAATTCACCCCTCCACTTT.

The V call is TRBV5-1, the J call TRBJ1-4; no firm D call. The CDR3 is made up of 14 amino acids. Germline V gene data show CDR1 as SGHRS and CDR2 as YFSETQ. The germline V and J ends were trimmed by 5 bases and 7 bases, with 15 bases remaining between them. The CDR3 loop is CASRQHDGSEKLFF. The CDR3 DNA is TGCGCCAGCAGACAACACGACGGGAGTGAAAAACTGTTTTTT. Full variable domain (rest looked up from reference TRBV5-1 and TRBJ1-4): KAGVTQTPRYLIKTRGQQVTLSCSPISGHRSVSWYQQTPGQGLQFLFEYFSETQRNKGNFPGRFSGRQFSNSRSEMNVSTLELGDSALYLCASRQHDGSEKLFFGSGTQLSVL.

The rearrangement joins TRBV5-1 to TRBJ1-6; perhaps TRBD1 as D (5 bases). Trimming took 7 bases from V and 5 from J, leaving 13 bases between them. This CDR3 has 14 residues. The germline V gene encodes CDR1 SGHRS and CDR2 YFSETQ. The CDR3 nucleotides read TGCGCCAGCGGCACGGGGGGAGATAATTCACCCCTCCACTTT. Translated: CASGTGGDNSPLHF.